This T cell receptor (beta chain) was sequenced during a study of blood T cell repertoires in COVID-19. On the study more broadly: Acute-phase and convalescent COVID-19 samples originated in the United States, Italy and Spain. PBMCs, B-cell-depleted T cells, or T cells were the source of the cDNA or gDNA that made up the material.

Study processing details: Cell counts per sample came from amplifying reference gene primers. Profiling relied on immunoSEQ multiplex PCR, and the TCRdb table lists in-frame clones only, not all of them. Clonal size and the V and J genes are those of that table, whereas D and trimming came from the DNA. The sample contains 150,000 to 200,000 clones, roughly 80% of which appear only once. The CDR3 is 14 residues long. The germline V gene encodes CDR1 SNHLY and CDR2 FYNNEI. Between the trimmed V and J ends, which lost 6 bases and 1 base, there was a span of 10 bases. V and J are TRBV2 and TRBJ1-5; the D gene is possibly TRBD1 (6 bases). The receptor comes from a man aged 55 to 69 with active or convalescent COVID-19. Sequenced material: peripheral blood. The CDR3 sequence is CASSPGQSNQPQHF. The CDR3 coding sequence is TGTGCCAGCAGCCCCGGACAGAGCAATCAGCCCCAGCATTTT.